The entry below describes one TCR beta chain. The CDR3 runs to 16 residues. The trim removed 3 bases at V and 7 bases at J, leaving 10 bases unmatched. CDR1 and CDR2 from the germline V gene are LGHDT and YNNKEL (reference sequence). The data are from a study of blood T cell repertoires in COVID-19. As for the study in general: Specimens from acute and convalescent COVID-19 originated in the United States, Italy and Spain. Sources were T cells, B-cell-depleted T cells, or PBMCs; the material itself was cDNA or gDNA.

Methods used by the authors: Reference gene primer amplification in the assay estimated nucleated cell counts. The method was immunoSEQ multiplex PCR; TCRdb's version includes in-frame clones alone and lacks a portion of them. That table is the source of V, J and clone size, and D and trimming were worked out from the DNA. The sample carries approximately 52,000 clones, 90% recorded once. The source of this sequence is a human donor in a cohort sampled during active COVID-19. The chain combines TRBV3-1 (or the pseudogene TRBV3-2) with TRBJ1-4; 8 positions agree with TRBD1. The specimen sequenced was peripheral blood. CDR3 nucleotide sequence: TGTGCCAGCAGCCAGAAAGGGACAGGTTATTTTGAAAAACTGTTTTTT. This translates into CASSQKGTGYFEKLFF.